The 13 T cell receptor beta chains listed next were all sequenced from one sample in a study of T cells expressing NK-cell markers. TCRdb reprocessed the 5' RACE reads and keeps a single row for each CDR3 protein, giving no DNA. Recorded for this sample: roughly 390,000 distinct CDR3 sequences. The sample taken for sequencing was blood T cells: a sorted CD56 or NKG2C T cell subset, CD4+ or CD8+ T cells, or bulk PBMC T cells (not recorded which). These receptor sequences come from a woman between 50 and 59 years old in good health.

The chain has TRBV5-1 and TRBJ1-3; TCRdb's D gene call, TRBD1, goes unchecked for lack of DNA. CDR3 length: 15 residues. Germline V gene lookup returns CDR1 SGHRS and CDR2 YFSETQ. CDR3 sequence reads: CASSLAETGANTIYF.

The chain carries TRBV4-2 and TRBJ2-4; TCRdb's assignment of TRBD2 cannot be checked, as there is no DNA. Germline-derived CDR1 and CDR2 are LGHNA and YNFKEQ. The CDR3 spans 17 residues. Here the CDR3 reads CASSQDLIAGGRNIQYF.

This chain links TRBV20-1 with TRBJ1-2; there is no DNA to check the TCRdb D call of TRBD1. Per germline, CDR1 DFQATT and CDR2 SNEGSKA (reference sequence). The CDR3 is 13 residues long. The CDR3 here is CSARERQLYGYTF.

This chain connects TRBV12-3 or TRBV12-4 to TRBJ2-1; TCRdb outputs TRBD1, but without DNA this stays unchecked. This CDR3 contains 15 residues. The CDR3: CASTMTDRFNNEQFF.

The chain's CDR3 is CATSDLHGWDTQYF. V usage is TRBV24-1 and J usage is TRBJ2-3. Germline values: CDR1 KGHDR, CDR2 SFDVKD. The CDR3 is 14 residues long.

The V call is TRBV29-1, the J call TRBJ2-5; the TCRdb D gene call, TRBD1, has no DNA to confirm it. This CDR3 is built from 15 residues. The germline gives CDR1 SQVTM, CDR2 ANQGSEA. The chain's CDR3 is CSVSRGGWGQETQYF.

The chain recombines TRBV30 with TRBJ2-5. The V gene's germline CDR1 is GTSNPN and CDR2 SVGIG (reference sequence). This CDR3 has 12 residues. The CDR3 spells CAWSVIRETQYF.

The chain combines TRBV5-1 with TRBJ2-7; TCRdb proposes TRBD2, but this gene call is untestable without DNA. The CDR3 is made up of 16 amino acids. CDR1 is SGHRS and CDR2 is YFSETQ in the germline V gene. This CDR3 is CASSLSSGVIIYEQYF.

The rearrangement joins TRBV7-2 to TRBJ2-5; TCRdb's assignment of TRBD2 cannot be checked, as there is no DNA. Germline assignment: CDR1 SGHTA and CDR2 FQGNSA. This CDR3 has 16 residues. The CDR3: CASSLRGLAGQETQYF. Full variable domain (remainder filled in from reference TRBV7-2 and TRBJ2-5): GAGVSQSPSNKVTEKGKDVELRCDPISGHTALYWYRQSLGQGLEFLIYFQGNSAPDKSGLPSDRFSAERTGGSVSTLTIQRTQQEDSAVYLCASSLRGLAGQETQYFGPGTRLLVL.

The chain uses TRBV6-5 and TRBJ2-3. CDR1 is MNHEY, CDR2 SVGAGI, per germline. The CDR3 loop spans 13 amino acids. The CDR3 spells CASSYLGTDTQYF.

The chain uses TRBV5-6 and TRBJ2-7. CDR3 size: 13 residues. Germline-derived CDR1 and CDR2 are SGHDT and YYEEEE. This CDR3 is CASLGRIGREQYF.

The CDR3: CASSQEWTSGRIGTGELFF. The chain carries TRBV4-2 and TRBJ2-2; the D call from TCRdb, TRBD2, cannot be confirmed without DNA. Germline CDR1 reads LGHNA; CDR2 reads YNFKEQ. This CDR3 is built from 19 residues.

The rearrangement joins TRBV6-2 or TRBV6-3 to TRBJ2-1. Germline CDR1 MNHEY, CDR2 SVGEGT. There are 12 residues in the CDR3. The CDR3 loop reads CASSYEVGEQFF.